Listed below are T cell receptor beta chains from one sample, sequenced in a study of primary melanoma T cells and metastatic recurrence. The repertoire was sequenced with immunoSEQ multiplex PCR; TCRdb's copy has only in-frame clones and lacks some. The sample has about 270 clones; about 85% are singletons. The specimen sequenced was melanoma tumor tissue. The receptors were gathered from a human donor with melanoma. CDR3s include the opening cysteine and the closing phenylalanine or tryptophan. D genes are given only for firm matches. Clone size appears in some rows only: once, few, many, or a class for an expanded clone.

size	D	V	J	DNA	CDR3
-	-	TRBV11-3	TRBJ1-3	TGTGCCAGCAGCTTGTTCAGCTCTGGAAACACCATATATTTT	CASSLFSSGNTIYF
once	TRBD1	TRBV28	TRBJ1-1	TGTGCCAGCACCCCAGCCGCAGGGGGCGGAACTGAAGCTTTCTTT	CASTPAAGGGTEAFF
few	TRBD1	TRBV6-8	TRBJ2-2	TGTGCCAGCAGTTACCCTCGACAGGGTGGGGCCACCGGGGAGCTGTTTTTT	CASSYPRQGGATGELFF
-	-	TRBV4-1	TRBJ1-4	TGCGCCAGCAGCTTCCTAGGGACACATAATGAAAAACTGTTTTTT	CASSFLGTHNEKLFF
few	TRBD2	TRBV11-3	TRBJ2-3	TGTGCCAGCAGCTTGATCCCCACACTAGCGGCCTCCGCAGATACGCAGTATTTT	CASSLIPTLAASADTQYF
-	-	TRBV6-8	TRBJ1-4	TGTGCCAGCAGTTATCGGGACACCTCAGTACTGTTTTTT	CASSYRDTSVLFF
once	-	TRBV29-1	TRBJ2-6	TGCAGCGTTGAAGTCCCGGCTTCCTCCGTCGGGGCCAACGTCCTGACTTTC	CSVEVPASSVGANVLTF
-	TRBD2	TRBV19	TRBJ2-1	TGTGCCAGTAGTGCTCTAGCGGGGTCCTACAATGAGCAGTTCTTC	CASSALAGSYNEQFF
-	-	TRBV18	TRBJ2-7	TGTGCCAGCTCGCTCACAGAATCCTACGAGCAGTACTTC	CASSLTESYEQYF
-	-	TRBV11-3	TRBJ1-2	TGTGCCAGCAGCAAGTGGAACAGCGTTCCAAGATTGTATGGCTACACCTTC	CASSKWNSVPRLYGYTF
once	-	TRBV6-8	TRBJ1-1	TGTGCCAGCAGCCCCAATCAGAGACTGGGTGCTGAAGCTTTCTTT	CASSPNQRLGAEAFF
-	-	TRBV6-8	TRBJ1-4	TGTGCCAGCAGCACCGGGACGGAGCGAGAAAAACTGTTTTTT	CASSTGTEREKLFF
-	-	TRBV6-8	TRBJ1-2	TGTGCCAGCAGTGAGCTACGGGGTCGACCGTCAGAAACTTATGGCTACACCTTC	CASSELRGRPSETYGYTF
-	-	TRBV6-8	TRBJ1-6	TGTGCCAGCAGTCAACAGGGAACAAATTCACCCCTCCACTTT	CASSQQGTNSPLHF
-	-	TRBV6-8	TRBJ2-7	TGTGCCATCCGAGGGACACAGCACTACGAGCAGTACTTC	CAIRGTQHYEQYF
-	TRBD2	TRBV6-8	TRBJ2-3	TGTGCCAGCAGTTACCTCCAGCGGGGGGGCCGAGATACGCAGTATTTT	CASSYLQRGGRDTQYF
-	-	TRBV6-8	TRBJ2-5	TGTGCCAGCACCCGGGACCGTCAAGAGACCCAGTACTTC	CASTRDRQETQYF
-	TRBD2	TRBV6-8	TRBJ2-3	TGTGCCAGCAGTTCGAGACTAGCGGTGGCAGATACGCAGTATTTT	CASSSRLAVADTQYF
-	-	TRBV23-1	TRBJ1-5	TGCGCCAGCAGCCAAGAGTACAGGGGCAATCAGCCCCAGCATTTT	CASSQEYRGNQPQHF
-	-	TRBV7-1	TRBJ2-7	TGTGCCAGCAGCCAAATAGACAGCTACGAGCAGTACTTC	CASSQIDSYEQYF
-	TRBD1	TRBV28	TRBJ2-7	TGTGCCAGCAGTCTCCCCGGACAGGTGCACCTTTGGTACTTC	CASSLPGQVHLWYF
-	TRBD2	TRBV18	TRBJ2-5	TGTGCCAGCTCACCAGTTGCTGCGGGGGGCAAAGAGACCCAGTACTTC	CASSPVAAGGKETQYF
-	-	TRBV6-8	TRBJ2-5	TGTGCCACACATCGGAACAGCATTTCCTCGGAGACCCAGTACTTC	CATHRNSISSETQYF
-	TRBD2	TRBV19	TRBJ2-5	TGTGCCAGTAGTCAAAGGCGGGGGGGCGTGGAGACCCAGTACTTC	CASSQRRGGVETQYF
-	TRBD1	TRBV15	TRBJ1-1	TGTGCCACCAGCTCATACCGGACAGGGGCTGAAGCTTTCTTT	CATSSYRTGAEAFF